What follows is one TCR beta chain and its context. This sample was included in a study of blood T cell repertoires in COVID-19. Study summary: Specimens from acute and convalescent COVID-19 originated in the United States, Italy and Spain. T cells, B-cell-depleted T cells, or PBMCs supplied cDNA or gDNA.

V lost 4 bases, J lost 3 bases, and 12 bases lay in between. The CDR3 spans 14 residues. CDR1 is KGHSH and CDR2 is LQKENI in the germline V gene. As originally analysed: Amplification of reference gene primers provided the estimated nucleated cell counts. Sequenced by immunoSEQ multiplex PCR; TCRdb stores in-frame clones only, minus some. V and J calls and clone size are those listed in that table; D and trimming were worked out from the DNA. The sample lists roughly 190,000 clones, approximately 84% occurring once. The sequenced sample was peripheral blood. The receptor comes from a woman aged 65 to 85 with active or convalescent COVID-19. The chain is built from TRBV18 and TRBJ1-1, with D maybe TRBD1 (6 bases). The CDR3 DNA follows: TGTGCCAGCTCACAAACAGGGTATGACACTGAAGCTTTCTTT. This encodes CASSQTGYDTEAFF.